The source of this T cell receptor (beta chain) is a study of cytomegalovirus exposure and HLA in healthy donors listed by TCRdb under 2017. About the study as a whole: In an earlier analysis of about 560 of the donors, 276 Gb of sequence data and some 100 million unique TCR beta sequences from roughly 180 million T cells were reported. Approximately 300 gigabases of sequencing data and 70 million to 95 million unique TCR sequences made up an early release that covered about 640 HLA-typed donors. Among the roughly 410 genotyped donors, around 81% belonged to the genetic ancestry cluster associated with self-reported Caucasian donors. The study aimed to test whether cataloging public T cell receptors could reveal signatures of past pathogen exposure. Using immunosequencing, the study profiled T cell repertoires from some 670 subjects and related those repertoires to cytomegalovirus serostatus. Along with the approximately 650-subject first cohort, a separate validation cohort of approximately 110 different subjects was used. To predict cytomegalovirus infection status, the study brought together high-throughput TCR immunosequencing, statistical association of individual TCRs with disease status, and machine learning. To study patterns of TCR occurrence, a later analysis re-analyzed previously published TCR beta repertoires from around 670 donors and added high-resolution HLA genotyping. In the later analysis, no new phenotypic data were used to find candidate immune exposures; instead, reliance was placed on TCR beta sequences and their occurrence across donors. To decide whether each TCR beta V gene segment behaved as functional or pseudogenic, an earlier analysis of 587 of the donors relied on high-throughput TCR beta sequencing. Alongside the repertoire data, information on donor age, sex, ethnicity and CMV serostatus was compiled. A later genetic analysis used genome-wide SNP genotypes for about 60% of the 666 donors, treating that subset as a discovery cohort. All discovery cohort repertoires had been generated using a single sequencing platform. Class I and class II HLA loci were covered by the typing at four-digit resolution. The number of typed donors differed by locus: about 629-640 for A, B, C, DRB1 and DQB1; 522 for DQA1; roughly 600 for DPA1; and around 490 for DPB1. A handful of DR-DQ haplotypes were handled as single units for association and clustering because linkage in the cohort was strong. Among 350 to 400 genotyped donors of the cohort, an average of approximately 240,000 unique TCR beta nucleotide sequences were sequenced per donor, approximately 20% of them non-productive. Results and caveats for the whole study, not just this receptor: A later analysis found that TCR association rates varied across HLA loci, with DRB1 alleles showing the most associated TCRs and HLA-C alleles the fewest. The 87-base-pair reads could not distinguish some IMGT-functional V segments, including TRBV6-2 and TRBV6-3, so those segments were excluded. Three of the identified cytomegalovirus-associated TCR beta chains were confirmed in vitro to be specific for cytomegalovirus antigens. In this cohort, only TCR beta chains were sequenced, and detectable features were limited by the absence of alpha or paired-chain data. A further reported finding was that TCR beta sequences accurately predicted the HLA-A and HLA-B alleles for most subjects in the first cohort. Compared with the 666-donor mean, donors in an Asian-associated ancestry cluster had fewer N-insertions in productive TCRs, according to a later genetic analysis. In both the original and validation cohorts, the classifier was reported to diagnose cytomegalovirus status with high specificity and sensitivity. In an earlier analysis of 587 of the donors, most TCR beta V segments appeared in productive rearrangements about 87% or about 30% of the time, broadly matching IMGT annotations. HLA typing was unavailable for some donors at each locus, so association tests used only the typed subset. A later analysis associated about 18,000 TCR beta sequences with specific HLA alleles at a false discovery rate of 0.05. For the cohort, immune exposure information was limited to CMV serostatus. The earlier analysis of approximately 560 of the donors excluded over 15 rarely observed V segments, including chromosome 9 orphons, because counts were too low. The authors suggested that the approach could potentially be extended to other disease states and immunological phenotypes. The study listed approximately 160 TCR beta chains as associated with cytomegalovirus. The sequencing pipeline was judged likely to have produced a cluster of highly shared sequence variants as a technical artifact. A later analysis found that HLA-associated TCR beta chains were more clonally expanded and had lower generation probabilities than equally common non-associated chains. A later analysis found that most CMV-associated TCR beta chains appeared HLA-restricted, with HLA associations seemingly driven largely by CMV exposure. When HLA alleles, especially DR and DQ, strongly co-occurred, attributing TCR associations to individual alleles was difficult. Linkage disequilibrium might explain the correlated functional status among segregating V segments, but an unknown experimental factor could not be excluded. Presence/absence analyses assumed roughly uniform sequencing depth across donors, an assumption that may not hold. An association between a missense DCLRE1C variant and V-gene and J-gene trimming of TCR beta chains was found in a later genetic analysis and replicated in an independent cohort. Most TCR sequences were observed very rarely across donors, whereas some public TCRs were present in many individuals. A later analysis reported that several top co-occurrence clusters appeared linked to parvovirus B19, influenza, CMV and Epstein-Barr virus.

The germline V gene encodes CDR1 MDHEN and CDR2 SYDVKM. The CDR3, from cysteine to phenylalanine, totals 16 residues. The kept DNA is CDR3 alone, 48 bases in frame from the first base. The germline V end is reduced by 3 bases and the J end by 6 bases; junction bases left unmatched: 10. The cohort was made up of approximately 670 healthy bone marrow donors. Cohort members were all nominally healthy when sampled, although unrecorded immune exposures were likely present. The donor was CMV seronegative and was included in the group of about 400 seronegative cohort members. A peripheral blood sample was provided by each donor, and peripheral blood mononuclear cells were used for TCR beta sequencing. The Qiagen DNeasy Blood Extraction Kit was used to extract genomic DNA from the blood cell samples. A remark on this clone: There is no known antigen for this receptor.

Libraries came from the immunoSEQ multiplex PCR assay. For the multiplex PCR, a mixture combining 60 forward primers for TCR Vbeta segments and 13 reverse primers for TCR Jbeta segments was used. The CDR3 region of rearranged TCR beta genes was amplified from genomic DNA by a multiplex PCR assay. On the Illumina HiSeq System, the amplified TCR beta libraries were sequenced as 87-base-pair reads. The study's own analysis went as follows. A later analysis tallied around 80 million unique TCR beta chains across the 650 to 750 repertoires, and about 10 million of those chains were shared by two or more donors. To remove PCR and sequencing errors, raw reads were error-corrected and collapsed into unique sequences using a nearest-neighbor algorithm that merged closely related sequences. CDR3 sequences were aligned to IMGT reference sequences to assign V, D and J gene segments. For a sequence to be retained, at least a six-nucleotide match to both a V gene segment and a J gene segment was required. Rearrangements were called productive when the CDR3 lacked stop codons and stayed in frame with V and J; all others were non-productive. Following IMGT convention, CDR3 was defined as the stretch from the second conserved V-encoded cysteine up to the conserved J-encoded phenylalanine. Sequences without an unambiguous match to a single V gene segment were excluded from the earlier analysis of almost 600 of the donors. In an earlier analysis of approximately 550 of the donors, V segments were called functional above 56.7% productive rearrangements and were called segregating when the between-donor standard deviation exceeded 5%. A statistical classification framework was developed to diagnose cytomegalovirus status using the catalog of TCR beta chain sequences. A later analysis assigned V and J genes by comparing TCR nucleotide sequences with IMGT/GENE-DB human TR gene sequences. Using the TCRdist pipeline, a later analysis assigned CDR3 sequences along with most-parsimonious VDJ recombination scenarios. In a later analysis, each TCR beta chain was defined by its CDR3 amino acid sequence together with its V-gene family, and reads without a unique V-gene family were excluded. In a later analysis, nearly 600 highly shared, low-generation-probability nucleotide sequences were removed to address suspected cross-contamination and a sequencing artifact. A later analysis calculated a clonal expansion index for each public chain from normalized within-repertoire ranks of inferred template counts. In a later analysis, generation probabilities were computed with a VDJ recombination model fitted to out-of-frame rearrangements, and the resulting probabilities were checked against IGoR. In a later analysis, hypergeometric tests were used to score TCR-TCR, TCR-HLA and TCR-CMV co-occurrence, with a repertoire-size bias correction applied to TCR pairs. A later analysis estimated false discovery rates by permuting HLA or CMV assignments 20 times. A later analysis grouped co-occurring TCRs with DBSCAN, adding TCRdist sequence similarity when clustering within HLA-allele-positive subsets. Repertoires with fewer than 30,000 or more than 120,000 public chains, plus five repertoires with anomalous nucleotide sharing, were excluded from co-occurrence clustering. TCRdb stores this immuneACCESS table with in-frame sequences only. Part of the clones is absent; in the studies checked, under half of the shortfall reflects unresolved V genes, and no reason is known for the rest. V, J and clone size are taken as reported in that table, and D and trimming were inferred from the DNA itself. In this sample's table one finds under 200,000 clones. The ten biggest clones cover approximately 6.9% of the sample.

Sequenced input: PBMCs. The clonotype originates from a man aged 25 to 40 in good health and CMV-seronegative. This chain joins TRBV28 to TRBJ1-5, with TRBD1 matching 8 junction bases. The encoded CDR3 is CASSLGGRGRFQPQHF. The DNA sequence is TGTGCCAGCAGTTTGGGGGGCAGGGGGCGCTTTCAGCCCCAGCATTTT.